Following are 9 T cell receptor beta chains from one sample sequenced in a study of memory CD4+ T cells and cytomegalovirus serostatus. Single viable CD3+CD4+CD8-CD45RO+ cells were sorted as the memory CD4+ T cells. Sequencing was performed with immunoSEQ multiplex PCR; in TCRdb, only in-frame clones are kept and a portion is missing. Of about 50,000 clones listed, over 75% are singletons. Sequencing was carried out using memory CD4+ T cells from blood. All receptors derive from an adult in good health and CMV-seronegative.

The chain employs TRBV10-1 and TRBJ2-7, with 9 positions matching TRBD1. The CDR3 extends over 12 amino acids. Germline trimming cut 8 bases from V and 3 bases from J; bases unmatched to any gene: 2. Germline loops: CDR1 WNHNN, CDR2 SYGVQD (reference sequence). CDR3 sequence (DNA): TGCGCCAGCGGGGACAGGGTCTACGAGCAGTACTTC. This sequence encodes CASGDRVYEQYF.

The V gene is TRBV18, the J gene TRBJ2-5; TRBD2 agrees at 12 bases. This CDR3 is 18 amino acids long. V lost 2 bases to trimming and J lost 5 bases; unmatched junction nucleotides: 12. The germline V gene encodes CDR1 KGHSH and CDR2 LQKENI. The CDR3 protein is CASSPSRLAGDERETQYF. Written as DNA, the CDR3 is TGTGCCAGCTCACCATCGAGACTAGCGGGGGACGAGCGGGAGACCCAGTACTTC. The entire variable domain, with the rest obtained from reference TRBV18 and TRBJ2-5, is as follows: NAGVMQNPRHLVRRRGQEARLRCSPMKGHSHVYWYRQLPEEGLKFMVYLQKENIIDESGMPKERFSAEFPKEGPSILRIQQVVRGDSAAYFCASSPSRLAGDERETQYFGPGTRLLVL.

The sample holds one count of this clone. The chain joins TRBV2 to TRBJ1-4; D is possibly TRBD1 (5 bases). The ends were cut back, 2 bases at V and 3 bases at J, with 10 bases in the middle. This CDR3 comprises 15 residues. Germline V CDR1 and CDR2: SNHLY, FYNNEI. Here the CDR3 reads CASSEQGGSNEKLFF. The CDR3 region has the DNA TGTGCCAGCAGTGAACAGGGTGGCTCTAATGAAAAACTGTTTTTT.

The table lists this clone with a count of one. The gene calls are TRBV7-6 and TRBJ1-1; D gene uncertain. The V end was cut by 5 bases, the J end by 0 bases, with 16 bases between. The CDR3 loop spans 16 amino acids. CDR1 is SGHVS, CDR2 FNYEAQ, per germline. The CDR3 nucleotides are TGTGCCAGCAGCCTCGACGGGATAGCACTGAACACTGAAGCTTTCTTT. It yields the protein CASSLDGIALNTEAFF.

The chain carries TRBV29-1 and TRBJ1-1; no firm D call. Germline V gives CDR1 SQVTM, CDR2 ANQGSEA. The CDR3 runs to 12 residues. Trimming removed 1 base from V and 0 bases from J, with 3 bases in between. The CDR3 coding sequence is TGCAGCGTTGAAGGACTGAACACTGAAGCTTTCTTT. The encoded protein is CSVEGLNTEAFF.

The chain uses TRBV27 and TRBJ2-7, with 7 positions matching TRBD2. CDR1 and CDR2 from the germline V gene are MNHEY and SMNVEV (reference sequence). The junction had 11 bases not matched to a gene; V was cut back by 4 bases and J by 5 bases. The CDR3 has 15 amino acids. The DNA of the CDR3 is TGTGCCAGCAGTTCGTTTCGGACTAGTCAAAACGAGCAGTACTTC. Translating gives CASSSFRTSQNEQYF.

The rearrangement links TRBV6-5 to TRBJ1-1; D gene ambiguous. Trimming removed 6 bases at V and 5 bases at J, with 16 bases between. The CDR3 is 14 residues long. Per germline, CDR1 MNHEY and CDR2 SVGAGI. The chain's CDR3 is CASRPLLRGTEAFF. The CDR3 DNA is TGTGCCAGCAGGCCACTCCTTCGGGGAACTGAAGCTTTCTTT.

CDR3 coding DNA: TGTGCCAGCAGCTTAGGGCCGACAGGAGTAGCCAAAAACATTCAGTACTTC. Amino acid sequence: CASSLGPTGVAKNIQYF. The chain carries TRBV7-9 and TRBJ2-4; D may be TRBD1 (6 bases). Trimming removed 1 base at V and 0 bases at J, with 13 bases between. The CDR3 covers 17 residues. Germline V CDR1 and CDR2: SEHNR, FQNEAQ (reference sequence).

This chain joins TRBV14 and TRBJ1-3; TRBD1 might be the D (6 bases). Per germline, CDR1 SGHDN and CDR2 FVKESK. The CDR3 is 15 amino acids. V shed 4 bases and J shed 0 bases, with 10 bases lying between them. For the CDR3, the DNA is TGTGCCAGCAGCCTACCAGGGGCCTCTGGAAACACCATATATTTT. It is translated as CASSLPGASGNTIYF.